Given below is one T cell receptor beta chain in context. Its matching antigen is unknown. This record belongs to a study of cytomegalovirus exposure and HLA in healthy donors. At the level of the study: In a later analysis, it was reported that the 120 validation repertoires had been produced on the same platform as the roughly 700 repertoires belonging to the first cohort. Findings and limits, study-wide: The investigators catalogued some 160 TCR beta chains as cytomegalovirus-associated.

This CDR3 region has 13 residues. CDR1 and CDR2 (germline): SQVTM, ANQGSEA. With 7 bases clipped from V and 5 bases from J, the junction kept 9 bases outside the gene matches. The data were produced by immunoSEQ multiplex PCR, yet TCRdb's version contains in-frame clones alone and is incomplete. The data show over 50,000 clones, more than 85% seen once. The donors formed part of the roughly 110-subject validation cohort, distinct from the roughly 600-subject first cohort. Sequenced sample: PBMCs. The sequence was collected from a man aged 18 to 29 in good health and CMV-seropositive. The J gene is TRBJ2-3, the V gene TRBV29-1; the match to TRBD1 covers 7 bases. The CDR3 sequence is CSDRQGQEDTQYF. As DNA, the CDR3 is TGCAGCGATAGACAGGGCCAGGAAGATACGCAGTATTTT.